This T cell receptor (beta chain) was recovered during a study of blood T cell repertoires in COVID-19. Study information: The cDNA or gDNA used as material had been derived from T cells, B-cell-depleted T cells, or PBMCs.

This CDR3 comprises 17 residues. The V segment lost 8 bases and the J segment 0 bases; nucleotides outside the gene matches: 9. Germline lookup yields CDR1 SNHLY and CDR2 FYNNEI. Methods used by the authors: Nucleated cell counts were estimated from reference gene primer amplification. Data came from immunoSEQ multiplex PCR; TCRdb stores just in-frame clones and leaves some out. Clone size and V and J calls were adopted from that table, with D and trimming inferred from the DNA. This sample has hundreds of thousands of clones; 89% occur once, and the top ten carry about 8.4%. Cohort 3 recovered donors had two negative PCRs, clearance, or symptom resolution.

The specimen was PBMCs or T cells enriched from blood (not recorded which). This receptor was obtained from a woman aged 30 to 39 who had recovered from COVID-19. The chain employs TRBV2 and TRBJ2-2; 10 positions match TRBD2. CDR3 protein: CASGSLGLAANTGELFF. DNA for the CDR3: TGTGCCAGCGGGTCCCTTGGACTAGCGGCGAACACCGGGGAGCTGTTTTTT.